The sequence of this T cell receptor beta chain was determined in a study of blood T cell repertoires in COVID-19. The wider study: Italy, Spain and the United States were the sources of the convalescent and acute COVID-19 samples. From T cells, B-cell-depleted T cells, or PBMCs came the material, which was cDNA or gDNA.

The germline CDR1 and CDR2 sequences are SGHKS and YYEKEE (reference sequence). The CDR3 covers 16 residues. V was clipped by 4 bases and J by 3 bases; unmatched bases: 11. Method: immunoSEQ multiplex PCR; TCRdb's copy keeps in-frame clones and lacks some. The sample shows 50,000 to 55,000 clones, roughly 85% of them seen only once. Sequenced material: peripheral blood. This receptor was obtained from a man older than 75 with acute or convalescent COVID-19. V and J are TRBV5-5 and TRBJ2-3; TRBD1 matches at 7 bases. The CDR3 here is CASSITNRGSTDTQYF. As DNA, the CDR3 is TGTGCCAGCAGCATCACGAACAGGGGAAGTACAGATACGCAGTATTTT. Filled out from reference TRBV5-5 and TRBJ2-3, the complete variable domain reads DAGVTQSPTHLIKTRGQQVTLRCSPISGHKSVSWYQQVLGQGPQFIFQYYEKEERGRGNFPDRFSARQFPNYSSELNVNALLLGDSALYLCASSITNRGSTDTQYFGPGTRLTVL.